This T cell receptor beta chain came from a study of CD8+CD57+ T cells in acquired aplastic anemia. About the study: Across the sorted CD4+ and CD8+ cells, DNA amounts averaged roughly 3 ug. General study findings and limits: Controls and patients did not differ significantly in CD8+ Simpson's diversity. Found in both controls and patients were approximately 30 CD8+ CDR3 sequences.

Genomic DNA was employed as the template in profiling TCR beta VDJ and CDR3. TCRdb called the reads again in MiXCR, with one record for every CDR3 protein. The sample shows roughly 250,000 distinct CDR3 sequences, approximately 82% of them seen only once. For sequencing, patients were chosen who had shown expansion of CD8+CD57+ cells by flow cytometry. Patients uniformly had severe acquired aplastic anemia. This clonotype was counted once. Its antigen is unidentified. Sequenced input: sorted CD4+, CD8+, or CD8+CD57+ T cells (not recorded which) from PBMCs. The receptor's source is a human donor with aplastic anemia.

CDR3 sequence: CASSLAGGYDTKFLTF. As DNA, the CDR3 is TGTGCCAGCAGCTTAGCGGGTGGCTACGATACCAAGTTCCTGACTTTC. This sequence joins TRBV7-8 and TRBJ2-6, with D uncertain. The germline V gene has CDR1 SGHVS and CDR2 FQNEAQ. V gave up 0 bases and J gave up 14 bases, with 20 bases separating them. The CDR3 is 16 residues long.